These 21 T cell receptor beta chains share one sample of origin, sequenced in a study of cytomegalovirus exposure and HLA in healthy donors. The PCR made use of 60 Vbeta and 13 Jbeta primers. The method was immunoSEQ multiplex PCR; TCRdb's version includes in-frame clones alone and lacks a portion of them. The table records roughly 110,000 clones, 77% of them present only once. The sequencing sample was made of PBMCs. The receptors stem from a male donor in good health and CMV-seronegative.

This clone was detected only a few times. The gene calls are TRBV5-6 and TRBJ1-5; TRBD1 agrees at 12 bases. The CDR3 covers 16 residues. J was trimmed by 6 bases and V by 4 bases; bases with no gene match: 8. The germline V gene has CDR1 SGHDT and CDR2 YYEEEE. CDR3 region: CASSTGTGGGGQPQHF. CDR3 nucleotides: TGTGCCAGCAGCACCGGGACAGGGGGCGGTGGTCAGCCCCAGCATTTT.

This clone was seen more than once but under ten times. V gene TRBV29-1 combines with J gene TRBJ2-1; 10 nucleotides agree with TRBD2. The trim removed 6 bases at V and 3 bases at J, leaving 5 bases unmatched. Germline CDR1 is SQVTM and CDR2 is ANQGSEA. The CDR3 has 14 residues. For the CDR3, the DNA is TGCAGCGTCTTTACTAGCGGGAACTACAATGAGCAGTTCTTC. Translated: CSVFTSGNYNEQFF.

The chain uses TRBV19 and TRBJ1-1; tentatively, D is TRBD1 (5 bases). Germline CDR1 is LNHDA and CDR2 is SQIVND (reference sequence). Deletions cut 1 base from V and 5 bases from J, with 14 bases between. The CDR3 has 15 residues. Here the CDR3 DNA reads TGTGCCAGTAGTATAGGACAGACCAAAAAAACTGAAGCTTTCTTT. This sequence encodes CASSIGQTKKTEAFF.

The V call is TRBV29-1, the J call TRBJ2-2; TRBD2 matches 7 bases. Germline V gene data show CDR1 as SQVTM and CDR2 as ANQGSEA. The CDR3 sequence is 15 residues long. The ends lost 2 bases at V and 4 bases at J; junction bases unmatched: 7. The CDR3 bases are TGCAGCGTTGAAAGCGTAGCGGGTGGCACCGGGGAGCTGTTTTTT. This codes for CSVESVAGGTGELFF.

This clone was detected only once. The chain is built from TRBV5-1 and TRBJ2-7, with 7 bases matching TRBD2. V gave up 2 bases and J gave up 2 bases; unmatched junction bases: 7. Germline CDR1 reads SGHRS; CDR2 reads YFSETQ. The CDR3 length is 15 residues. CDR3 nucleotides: TGCGCCAGCAGCTTTGGGGGGGGGTCTACCTACGAGCAGTACTTC. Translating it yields CASSFGGGSTYEQYF. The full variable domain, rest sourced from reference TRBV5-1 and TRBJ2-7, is KAGVTQTPRYLIKTRGQQVTLSCSPISGHRSVSWYQQTPGQGLQFLFEYFSETQRNKGNFPGRFSGRQFSNSRSEMNVSTLELGDSALYLCASSFGGGSTYEQYFGPGTRLTVT.

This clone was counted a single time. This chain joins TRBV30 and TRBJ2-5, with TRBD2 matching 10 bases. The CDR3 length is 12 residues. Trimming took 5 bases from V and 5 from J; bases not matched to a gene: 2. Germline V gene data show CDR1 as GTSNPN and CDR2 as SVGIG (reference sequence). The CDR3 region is CAWGTSVETQYF. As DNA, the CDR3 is TGTGCCTGGGGGACTAGCGTGGAGACCCAGTACTTC.

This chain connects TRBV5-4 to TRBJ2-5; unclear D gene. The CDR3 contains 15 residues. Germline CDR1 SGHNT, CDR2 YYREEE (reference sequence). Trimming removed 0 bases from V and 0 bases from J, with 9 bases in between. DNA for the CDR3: TGTGCCAGCAGCTTGGGCAGCGAGTACCAAGAGACCCAGTACTTC. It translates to CASSLGSEYQETQYF.

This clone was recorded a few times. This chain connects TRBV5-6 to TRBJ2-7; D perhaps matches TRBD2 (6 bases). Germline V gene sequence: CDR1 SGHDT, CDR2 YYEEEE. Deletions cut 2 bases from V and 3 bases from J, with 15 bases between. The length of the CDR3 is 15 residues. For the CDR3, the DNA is TGTGCCAGCAGCTTTTCCGGGACTGAGGTCTACGAGCAGTACTTC. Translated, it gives CASSFSGTEVYEQYF.

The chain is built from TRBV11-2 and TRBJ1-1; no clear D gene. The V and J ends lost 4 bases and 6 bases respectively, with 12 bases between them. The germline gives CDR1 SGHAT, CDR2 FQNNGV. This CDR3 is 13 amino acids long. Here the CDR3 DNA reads TGTGCCAGCAGCTCCATCGGGGAGGCTGAAGCTTTCTTT. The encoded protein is CASSSIGEAEAFF.

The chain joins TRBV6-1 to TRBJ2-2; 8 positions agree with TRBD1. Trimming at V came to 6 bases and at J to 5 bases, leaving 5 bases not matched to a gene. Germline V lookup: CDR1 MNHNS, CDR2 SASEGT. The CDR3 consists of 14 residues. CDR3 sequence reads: CASSRRTGTGELFF. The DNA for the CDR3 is TGTGCCAGCAGCCGACGGACAGGGACCGGGGAGCTGTTTTTT.

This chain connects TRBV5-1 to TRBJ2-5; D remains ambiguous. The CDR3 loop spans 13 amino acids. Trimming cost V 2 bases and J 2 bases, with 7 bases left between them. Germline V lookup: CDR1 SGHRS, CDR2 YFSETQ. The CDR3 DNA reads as TGCGCCAGCAGCTTCAACGAGCAAGAGACCCAGTACTTC. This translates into CASSFNEQETQYF.

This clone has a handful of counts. CDR3 sequence (DNA): TGTGCCAGCAGCTTGGGACCGGGACAGGGGGCTTACGAGCAGTACTTC. Its protein product is CASSLGPGQGAYEQYF. This rearrangement joins TRBV7-9 to TRBJ2-7; 12 bases are a match to TRBD1. V gave up 3 bases and J gave up 4 bases; unmatched junction bases: 7. Per germline, CDR1 SEHNR and CDR2 FQNEAQ (reference sequence). The CDR3 sequence is 16 residues long.

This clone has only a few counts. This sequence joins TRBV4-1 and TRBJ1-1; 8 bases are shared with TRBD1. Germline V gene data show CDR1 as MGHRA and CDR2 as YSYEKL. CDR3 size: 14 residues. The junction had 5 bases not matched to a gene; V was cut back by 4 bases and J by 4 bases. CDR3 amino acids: CASSPADRVTEAFF. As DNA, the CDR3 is TGCGCCAGCAGCCCAGCGGACAGGGTCACTGAAGCTTTCTTT.

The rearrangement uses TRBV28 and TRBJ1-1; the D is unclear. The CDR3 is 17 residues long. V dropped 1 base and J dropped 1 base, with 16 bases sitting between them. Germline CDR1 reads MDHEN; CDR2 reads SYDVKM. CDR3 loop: CASSLSVFRSTNTEAFF. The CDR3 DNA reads TGTGCCAGCAGTTTATCGGTCTTCAGGTCGACGAACACTGAAGCTTTCTTT.

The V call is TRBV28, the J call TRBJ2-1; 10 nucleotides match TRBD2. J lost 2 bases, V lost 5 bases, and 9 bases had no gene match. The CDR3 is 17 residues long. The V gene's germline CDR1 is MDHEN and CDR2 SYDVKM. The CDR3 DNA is TGTGCCAGCAGTACCCACTGGACTAGCGGTACCTACAATGAGCAGTTCTTC. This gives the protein CASSTHWTSGTYNEQFF.

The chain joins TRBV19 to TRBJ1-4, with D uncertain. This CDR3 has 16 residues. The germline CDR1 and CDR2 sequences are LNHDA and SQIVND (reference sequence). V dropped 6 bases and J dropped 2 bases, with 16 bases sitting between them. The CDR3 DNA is TGTGCCAGTAGGACCCCGGAGGCGTCGACTAATGAAAAACTGTTTTTT. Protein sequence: CASRTPEASTNEKLFF.

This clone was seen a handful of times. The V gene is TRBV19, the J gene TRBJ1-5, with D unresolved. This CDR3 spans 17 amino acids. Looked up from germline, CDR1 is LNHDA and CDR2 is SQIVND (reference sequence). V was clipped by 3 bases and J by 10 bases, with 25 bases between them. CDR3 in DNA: TGTGCCAGTAGTATCGGCTTGGAGACGGGGAGGGATCGCCCCCAGCATTTT. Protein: CASSIGLETGRDRPQHF.

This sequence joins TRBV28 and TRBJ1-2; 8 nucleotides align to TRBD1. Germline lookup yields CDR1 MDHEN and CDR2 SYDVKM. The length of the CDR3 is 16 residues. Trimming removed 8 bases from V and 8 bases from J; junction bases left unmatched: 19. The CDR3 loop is CASGSPTGAPGRGYTF. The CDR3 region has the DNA TGTGCCAGCGGATCCCCGACAGGGGCGCCGGGACGGGGCTACACCTTC.

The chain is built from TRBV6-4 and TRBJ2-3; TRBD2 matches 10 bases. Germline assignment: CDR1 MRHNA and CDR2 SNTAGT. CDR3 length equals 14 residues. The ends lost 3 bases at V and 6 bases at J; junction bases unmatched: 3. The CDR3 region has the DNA TGTGCCAGCAGTGAAGCGGGAGGGGCCGATACGCAGTATTTT. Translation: CASSEAGGADTQYF.

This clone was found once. Here the CDR3 reads CASRGTGWHTEAFF. As DNA, the CDR3 is TGTGCCAGCAGGGGGACAGGGTGGCACACTGAAGCTTTCTTT. V is TRBV25-1 and J is TRBJ1-1; 9 bases line up with TRBD1. CDR1 and CDR2 from the germline V gene are MGHDK and SYGVNS. The CDR3 extends over 14 amino acids. Germline trimming cut 6 bases from V and 3 bases from J; bases unmatched to any gene: 5. The full variable domain, with the rest looked up from reference TRBV25-1 and TRBJ1-1, is EADIYQTPRYLVIGTGKKITLECSQTMGHDKMYWYQQDPGMELHLIHYSYGVNSTEKGDLSSESTVSRIRTEHFPLTLESARPSHTSQYLCASRGTGWHTEAFFGQGTRLTVV.

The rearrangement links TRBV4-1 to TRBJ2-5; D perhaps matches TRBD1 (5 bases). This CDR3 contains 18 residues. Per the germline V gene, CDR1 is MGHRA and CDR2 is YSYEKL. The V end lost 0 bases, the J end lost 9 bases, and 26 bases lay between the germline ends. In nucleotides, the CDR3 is TGCGCCAGCAGCCAAGATCGTCCGGACAAAGCCATTAGGGATCCCCAGTACTTC. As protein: CASSQDRPDKAIRDPQYF.